A selection of T cell receptor beta chains follows, all from one sample in a study of vaccination effects on CD4 cells after COVID-19. Data came from immunoSEQ multiplex PCR; TCRdb stores just in-frame clones and leaves some out. The sample has 50,000 to 75,000 clones; approximately 78% are singletons. These TCRs are of unknown antigen specificity. The starting material was CD4+ T cells from PBMCs cultured without peptide, obtained before COVID-19 vaccination. These receptor sequences come from a human donor who had a prior SARS-CoV-2 infection. CDR3s include the opening cysteine and the closing phenylalanine or tryptophan. The D gene is left open where the match is weak. Rows may omit the clone size; those that give it use once, few, many or a size class.

d_call,v_call,j_call,clone_size,cdr3_nt,cdr3_aa
NA,TRBV5-4,TRBJ1-4,NA,TGTGCCAGCAGCGCCCGACAGGCACCGGATGAAAAACTGTTTTTT,CASSARQAPDEKLFF
TRBD2,TRBV11-2,TRBJ2-5,NA,TGTGCCAGCGAACCCCGCCTAGCGGGGCTAGAGACCCAGTACTTC,CASEPRLAGLETQYF
TRBD2,TRBV7-2,TRBJ2-2,NA,TGTGCCAGCAGCTTAGAGACCGGGAGGGCCCGGACCGGGGAGCTGTTTTTT,CASSLETGRARTGELFF
NA,TRBV7-3,TRBJ2-2,NA,TGTGCCAGCAGCCGCGACGCAGCGAACACCGGGGAGCTGTTTTTT,CASSRDAANTGELFF
NA,TRBV28,TRBJ2-1,NA,TGTGCCAGCAGTTTCAGTGGGTACAATGAGCAGTTCTTC,CASSFSGYNEQFF
NA,TRBV6-6,TRBJ2-7,few,TGTGCCAGCAGTTTGTCAGGGTGGGCCTACGAGCAGTACTTC,CASSLSGWAYEQYF
NA,TRBV10-3,TRBJ2-2,NA,TGTGCCAGCCGTCGGGGGAACACCGGGGAGCTGTTTTTT,CASRRGNTGELFF
NA,TRBV3-1/TRBV3-2,TRBJ2-3,NA,TGTGCCAGCAGCCAAGAGTTGGCGAGGGGCACAGATACGCAGTATTTT,CASSQELARGTDTQYF
NA,TRBV27,TRBJ2-7,NA,TGTGCCAGCAGGTCTACAAAAAAGTACGAGCAGTACTTC,CASRSTKKYEQYF
NA,TRBV4-3,TRBJ2-1,NA,TGCGCCAGCAGCCAAGATCCGGTTGAGGGGGAGCAGTTCTTC,CASSQDPVEGEQFF
TRBD1,TRBV7-9,TRBJ1-6,NA,TGTGCCAGCAGCTCCCAGACAGGGGATAATTCACCCCTCCACTTT,CASSSQTGDNSPLHF